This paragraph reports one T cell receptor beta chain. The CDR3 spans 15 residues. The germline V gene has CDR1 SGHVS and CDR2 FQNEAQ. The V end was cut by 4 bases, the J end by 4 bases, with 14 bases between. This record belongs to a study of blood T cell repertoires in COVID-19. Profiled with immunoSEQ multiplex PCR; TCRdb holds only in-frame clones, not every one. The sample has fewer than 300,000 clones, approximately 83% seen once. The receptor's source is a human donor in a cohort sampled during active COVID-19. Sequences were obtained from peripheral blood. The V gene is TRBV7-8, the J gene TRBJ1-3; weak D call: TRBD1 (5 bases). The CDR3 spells CASSWGEWGGNTIYF. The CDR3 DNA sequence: TGTGCCAGCAGCTGGGGGGAATGGGGAGGAAACACCATATATTTT.